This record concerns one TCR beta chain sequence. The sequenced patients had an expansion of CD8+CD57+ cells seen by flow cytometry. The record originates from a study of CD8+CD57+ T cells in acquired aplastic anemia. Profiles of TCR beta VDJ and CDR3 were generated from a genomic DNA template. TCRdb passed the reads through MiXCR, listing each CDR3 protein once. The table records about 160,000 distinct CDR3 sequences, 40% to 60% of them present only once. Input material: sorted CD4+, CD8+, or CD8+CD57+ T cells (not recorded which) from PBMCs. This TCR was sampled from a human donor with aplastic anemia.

CDR3 region: CSVWTSGSPDTQYF. Here the CDR3 DNA reads TGCAGTGTTTGGACTAGCGGGAGCCCAGATACGCAGTATTTT. V gene TRBV20-1 combines with J gene TRBJ2-3; TRBD2 matches 13 bases. V was pared by 7 bases and J by 4 bases, with 5 bases of the junction left unmatched. Per the germline V gene, CDR1 is DFQATT and CDR2 is SNEGSKA (reference sequence). The CDR3 length is 14 residues.